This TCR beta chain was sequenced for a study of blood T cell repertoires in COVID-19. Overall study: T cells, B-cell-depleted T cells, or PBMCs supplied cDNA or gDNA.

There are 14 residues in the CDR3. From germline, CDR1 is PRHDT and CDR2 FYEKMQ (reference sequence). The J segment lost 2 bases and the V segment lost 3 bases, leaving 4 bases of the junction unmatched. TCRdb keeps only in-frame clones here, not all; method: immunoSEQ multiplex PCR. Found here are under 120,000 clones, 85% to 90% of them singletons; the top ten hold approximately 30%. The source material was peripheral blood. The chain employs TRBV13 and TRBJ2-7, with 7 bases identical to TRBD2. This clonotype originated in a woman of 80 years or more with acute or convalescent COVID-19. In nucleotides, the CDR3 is TGTGCCAGCAGCTTTACTAGCGCAACCTACGAGCAGTACTTC. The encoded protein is CASSFTSATYEQYF.